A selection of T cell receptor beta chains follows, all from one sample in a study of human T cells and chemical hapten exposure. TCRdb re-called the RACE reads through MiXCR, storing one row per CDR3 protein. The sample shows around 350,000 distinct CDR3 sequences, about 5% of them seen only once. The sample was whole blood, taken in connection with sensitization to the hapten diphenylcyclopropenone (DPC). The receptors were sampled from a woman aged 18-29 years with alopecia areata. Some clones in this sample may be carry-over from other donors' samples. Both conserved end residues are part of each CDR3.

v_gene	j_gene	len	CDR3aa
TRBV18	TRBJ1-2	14	CASSRDQGSYGYTF
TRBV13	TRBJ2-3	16	CASSARGLAEPDTQYF
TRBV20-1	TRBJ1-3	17	CSARSALTSSSGNTIYF
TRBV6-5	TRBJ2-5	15	CASSFERGGRGTQYF
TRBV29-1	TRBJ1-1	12	CSVVVLNTEAFF
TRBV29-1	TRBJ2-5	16	CSVELDSTGGEETQYF
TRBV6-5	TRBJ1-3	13	CASSRFPGNTIYF
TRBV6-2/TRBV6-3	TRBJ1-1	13	CASSSETNTEAFF
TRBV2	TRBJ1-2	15	CASSEYQGSPLGYTF
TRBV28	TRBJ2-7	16	CASSFEGRVPRYEQYF
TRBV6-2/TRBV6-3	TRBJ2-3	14	CASSYSSSLDTQYF
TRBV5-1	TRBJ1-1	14	CASSFHQGTTEAFF
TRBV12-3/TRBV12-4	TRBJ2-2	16	CASRYPGLGSTGELFF
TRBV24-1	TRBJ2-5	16	CATSDPRSGTSGGQYF
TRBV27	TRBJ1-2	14	CASSLGQGNDGYTF
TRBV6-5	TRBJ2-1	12	CASSYWGNEQFF
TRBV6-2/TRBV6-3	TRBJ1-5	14	CASSYPPGGQPQHF
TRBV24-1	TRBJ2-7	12	CATSDSTEEQYF
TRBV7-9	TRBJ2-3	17	CASSFSTGELYTDTQYF
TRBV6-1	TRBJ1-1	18	CASAMGRPGHSNVVEAFF
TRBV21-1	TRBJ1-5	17	CASSKRTRANSNQPQHF
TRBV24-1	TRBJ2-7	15	CATSDRPWPFGEQYF
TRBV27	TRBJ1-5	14	CASSLKDSNQPQHF
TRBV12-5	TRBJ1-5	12	CASGLDGQPQHF
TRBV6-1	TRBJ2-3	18	CASSIISGGAPYTDTQYF
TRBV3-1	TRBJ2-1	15	CASSPRGGSGNEQFF
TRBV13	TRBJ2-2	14	CASSYGGDTGELFF
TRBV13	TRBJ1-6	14	CASSPMGYNSPLHF
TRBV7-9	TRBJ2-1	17	CASSFPPGAGTYNEQFF
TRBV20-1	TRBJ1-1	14	CSVKSQGRTTEAFF
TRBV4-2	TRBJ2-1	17	CASSQANVPTGSNEQFF
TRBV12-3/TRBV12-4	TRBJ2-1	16	CASTAIRDRDGNEQFF
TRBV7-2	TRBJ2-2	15	CASRSGTVGTGELFF
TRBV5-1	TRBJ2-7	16	CASSSTPRQNTYEQYF
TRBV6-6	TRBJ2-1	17	CASRSTSGGGSYNEQFF
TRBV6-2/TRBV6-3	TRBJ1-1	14	CASSNDRGNTEAFF
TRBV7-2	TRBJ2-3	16	CASRSRKRGFTDTQYF
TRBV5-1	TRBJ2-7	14	CASSFEGRAYEQYF
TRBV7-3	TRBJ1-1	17	CASSLYALGSANTEAFF
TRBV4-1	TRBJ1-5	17	CASSQANLGGAGQPQHF
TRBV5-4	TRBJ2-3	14	CASSLHTSTDTQYF